The 27 T cell receptor beta chains given below trace back to one sample, sequenced in a study of lymphopenia after photon versus proton radiotherapy. Sequencing was performed with immunoSEQ multiplex PCR; in TCRdb, only in-frame clones are kept and a portion is missing. Of more than 5,500 clones in the sample, 81% were seen once. The specimen comprised peripheral blood, sampled from a patient treated with photon-based radiotherapy. The receptors come from a man aged 25 to 40 with gastric cancer.

The chain recombines TRBV27 with TRBJ1-2; 11 nucleotides align to TRBD1. The CDR3 is made up of 13 amino acids. V lost 4 bases to trimming and J lost 8 bases; unmatched junction nucleotides: 3. Germline loops: CDR1 MNHEY, CDR2 SMNVEV (reference sequence). CDR3 amino acids: CASSSGQGEGYTF. The CDR3 DNA is TGTGCCAGCAGTTCGGGACAGGGGGAAGGCTACACCTTC.

The CDR3 is CASSSTGTAGTNEKLFF. DNA of the CDR3: TGTGCCAGCAGCTCAACCGGGACAGCTGGAACTAATGAAAAACTGTTTTTT. The chain uses TRBV5-8 and TRBJ1-4; TRBD1 matches 7 bases. J lost 1 base, V lost 3 bases, and 9 bases had no gene match. The germline CDR1 and CDR2 sequences are SGHTS and YDEGEE. The CDR3 spans 17 residues.

Here the CDR3 reads CASSLSGTNQETQYF. CDR3 in DNA: TGCGCCAGCAGTTTATCCGGGACAAATCAAGAGACCCAGTACTTC. The rearrangement joins TRBV5-1 to TRBJ2-5; D is perhaps TRBD1 (6 bases). CDR1 SGHRS and CDR2 YFSETQ come from the germline V gene. V lost 5 bases and J 2 bases, leaving 16 bases between the germline ends. The CDR3 loop spans 15 amino acids.

This rearrangement joins TRBV20-1 to TRBJ1-1; 7 nucleotides align to TRBD1. The V and J ends lost 4 bases and 8 bases, in that order; junction bases with no gene match: 4. Germline loops: CDR1 DFQATT, CDR2 SNEGSKA (reference sequence). The CDR3 sequence is 11 residues long. Here the CDR3 DNA reads TGCAGTGCTACACGGGACAGCGAAGCTTTCTTT. This codes for CSATRDSEAFF.

The chain employs TRBV2 and TRBJ2-7; perhaps TRBD1 as D (6 bases). The V gene's germline CDR1 is SNHLY and CDR2 FYNNEI. There are 17 residues in the CDR3. V dropped 7 bases and J dropped 1 base, with 23 bases sitting between them. As DNA, the CDR3 is TGTGCCAGCACTCTATCGGCAGGGGAGAGAAGATCCTACGAGCAGTACTTC. It encodes CASTLSAGERRSYEQYF.

The chain joins TRBV6-5 to TRBJ1-2; perhaps TRBD1 as D (6 bases). Germline CDR1 and CDR2: MNHEY and SVGAGI. Deletions cut 1 base from V and 4 bases from J, with 10 bases between. This CDR3 spans 14 amino acids. This CDR3 reads CASSYLQGLYGYTF. In nucleotides, the CDR3 is TGTGCCAGCAGTTACTTACAGGGACTCTATGGCTACACCTTC.

The genes are TRBV5-8 and TRBJ2-5; D might be TRBD1 (6 bases). CDR1 SGHTS and CDR2 YDEGEE come from the germline V gene. V lost 0 bases and J 2 bases, leaving 11 bases between the germline ends. This CDR3 is built from 15 residues. The CDR3 loop is CASSLDRDSQETQYF. The CDR3 region has the DNA TGTGCCAGCAGCTTGGACAGGGATTCACAAGAGACCCAGTACTTC.

The chain employs TRBV6-5 and TRBJ2-7; D could derive from TRBD1 or TRBD2 (5 bases each). Germline values: CDR1 MNHEY, CDR2 SVGAGI. V lost 7 bases and J lost 2, with 18 bases in between. The CDR3 runs 15 residues. DNA of the CDR3: TGTGCCAGCACTCAAGGGGCAAGGGGAGCCTACGAGCAGTACTTC. It encodes CASTQGARGAYEQYF.

The chain employs TRBV7-2 and TRBJ2-1, with D perhaps matching TRBD1 (6 bases). Germline lookup yields CDR1 SGHTA and CDR2 FQGNSA. This CDR3 is 14 amino acids long. V was shortened by 1 base and J by 10 bases, with 14 bases between the two germline ends. The CDR3 here is CASSLGDTLIEQFF. DNA for the CDR3: TGTGCCAGCAGCTTAGGGGACACCCTAATAGAGCAGTTCTTC.

V usage is TRBV5-4 and J usage is TRBJ2-1; D remains unclear. The length of the CDR3 is 17 residues. V was clipped by 4 bases and J by 3 bases, with 20 bases between them. Germline V CDR1 and CDR2: SGHNT, YYREEE (reference sequence). The CDR3 region is CASSRKSEDSFYNEQFF. The CDR3 nucleotides are TGTGCCAGCAGCCGGAAGTCTGAGGATTCGTTCTACAATGAGCAGTTCTTC.

The V and J genes are TRBV11-3 and TRBJ2-4; no definite D call. V was clipped by 5 bases and J by 8 bases, with 22 bases between them. The germline V gene encodes CDR1 SGHNT and CDR2 YENEEA. The CDR3 loop spans 16 amino acids. The CDR3 region has the DNA TGTGCCAGCAGCGCATTCAGCACCTACTCTAGATACATTCAGTACTTC. Its protein is CASSAFSTYSRYIQYF.

The CDR3 nucleotides read TGTGCCAGCAGCTCTCAATCCGGGCTAGCGGGAGGAGGAGATACGCAGTATTTT. Translated: CASSSQSGLAGGGDTQYF. V and J are TRBV7-3 and TRBJ2-3, with 11 bases aligning to TRBD2. V shed 4 bases, J shed 5 bases, and the junction held 14 bases outside the gene matches. The CDR3 extends over 18 amino acids. CDR1 is SGHTA, CDR2 FQGTGA, per germline.

The J gene is TRBJ2-2, the V gene TRBV11-3; D may match TRBD1 or TRBD2 (5 bases each). The germline V gene has CDR1 SGHNT and CDR2 YENEEA. This CDR3 has 14 residues. Trimming stripped 7 bases from V and 2 bases from J, with 11 bases between. This chain's CDR3 is CASKRDPNTGELFF. The CDR3 DNA reads as TGTGCCAGCAAAAGGGACCCTAACACCGGGGAGCTGTTTTTT.

This clone was observed once. This chain links TRBV5-6 with TRBJ1-3; D is possibly TRBD1 (6 bases). The germline CDR1 and CDR2 sequences are SGHDT and YYEEEE. Trimming removed 4 bases at V and 3 bases at J, with 11 bases between. The CDR3 loop spans 14 amino acids. The CDR3 coding sequence is TGTGCCAGCAGCGTCCGACAGGTTGGAAACACCATATATTTT. Translating gives CASSVRQVGNTIYF. Full variable domain (outside the CDR3, taken from reference TRBV5-6 and TRBJ1-3): DAGVTQSPTHLIKTRGQQVTLRCSPKSGHDTVSWYQQALGQGPQFIFQYYEEEERQRGNFPDRFSGHQFPNYSSELNVNALLLGDSALYLCASSVRQVGNTIYFGEGSWLTVV.

The chain recombines TRBV13 with TRBJ2-6; TRBD2 agrees at 9 bases. The DNA matches TRBJ2-7 better at its end, which makes the J call doubtful. Germline-derived CDR1 and CDR2 are PRHDT and FYEKMQ (reference sequence). The CDR3 length is 14 residues. CDR3 coding DNA: TGTGCCAGCAGCCTAGCGGGGTTTCCCTACGAGCAGTACTTC. Amino acid sequence: CASSLAGFPYEQYF.

V usage is TRBV5-4 and J usage is TRBJ2-3; D is possibly TRBD1 (5 bases). The V gene's germline CDR1 is SGHNT and CDR2 YYREEE (reference sequence). Trimming took off 6 bases at V and 1 base at J, with 15 bases between the two ends. This CDR3 has 15 residues. CDR3 region: CASIPSDSGTDTQYF. The DNA of the CDR3 is TGTGCCAGCATTCCTTCCGACAGTGGCACAGATACGCAGTATTTT.

The chain couples TRBV5-4 to TRBJ2-3, with TRBD2 matching 7 bases. The CDR3 covers 16 residues. J was trimmed by 1 base and V by 3 bases; bases with no gene match: 8. Germline CDR1 is SGHNT and CDR2 is YYREEE (reference sequence). The CDR3 bases are TGTGCCAGCAGCTACGAGGGAGGGCCAGGCACAGATACGCAGTATTTT. It codes for CASSYEGGPGTDTQYF.

The V call is TRBV5-1, the J call TRBJ2-1; TRBD2 matches at 8 bases. Germline V CDR1 and CDR2: SGHRS, YFSETQ. J lost 6 bases, V lost 2 bases, and 7 bases had no gene match. The CDR3 is 15 amino acids. In DNA, the CDR3 is TGCGCCAGCAGCTTAACCGGGACTAGTTTCAATGAGCAGTTCTTC. Translated, it gives CASSLTGTSFNEQFF.

The chain joins TRBV27 to TRBJ2-2; 11 bases match TRBD1. This CDR3 has 16 amino acids. V lost 2 bases, J lost 5 bases, and 4 bases stayed unmatched. Looked up from germline, CDR1 is MNHEY and CDR2 is SMNVEV (reference sequence). Here the CDR3 reads CASSLRGTGGTGELFF. The CDR3 nucleotides read TGTGCCAGCAGTTTACGGGGGACAGGGGGGACCGGGGAGCTGTTTTTT.

The gene calls are TRBV4-1 and TRBJ1-3; D ambiguous. The germline CDR1 and CDR2 sequences are MGHRA and YSYEKL. The CDR3 is 17 amino acids. V lost 4 bases and J lost 0, with 16 bases in between. CDR3 in DNA: TGCGCCAGCAGCCCTCTACCGGCGGGCCCCTCTGGAAACACCATATATTTT. Its protein is CASSPLPAGPSGNTIYF.

The CDR3 DNA sequence: TGTGCCAGTAGTATCGCCAGTCAAGAGAACACTGAAGCTTTCTTT. Amino acids: CASSIASQENTEAFF. The chain combines TRBV19 with TRBJ1-1; D is unresolved. Trimming pared 3 bases from V and 1 base from J, leaving 12 bases between. CDR3 length: 15 residues. CDR1 is LNHDA and CDR2 is SQIVND in the germline V gene (reference sequence).

The V gene is TRBV27, the J gene TRBJ1-2, with TRBD1 as a possible D gene (5 bases). The CDR3 has 13 residues. Germline assignment: CDR1 MNHEY and CDR2 SMNVEV (reference sequence). Trimming removed 5 bases at V and 4 bases at J, with 11 bases between. Here the CDR3 reads CASSVDSSYGYTF. The DNA for the CDR3 is TGTGCCAGCAGTGTTGACAGTAGCTATGGCTACACCTTC.

The rearrangement joins TRBV5-1 to TRBJ2-7, with TRBD1 matching over 9 bases. Trimming at V came to 4 bases and at J to 6 bases, leaving 8 bases not matched to a gene. CDR3 size: 14 residues. Germline-derived CDR1 and CDR2 are SGHRS and YFSETQ. The CDR3 sequence: CASSVRDRVVEQYF. CDR3 DNA: TGCGCCAGCAGCGTCCGGGACAGGGTTGTCGAGCAGTACTTC.

This clone was seen a few times. The chain carries TRBV28 and TRBJ2-7; D possibly uses TRBD1 or TRBD2 (5 bases each). This CDR3 comprises 19 residues. Germline CDR1 is MDHEN and CDR2 is SYDVKM. Trimming cost V 8 bases and J 0 bases, with 29 bases left between them. This CDR3 is CASFTFTGGFGVGSYEQYF. CDR3 in DNA: TGTGCCAGCTTTACCTTCACAGGCGGGTTTGGTGTTGGCTCCTACGAGCAGTACTTC.

The chain employs TRBV6-5 and TRBJ2-7; D is perhaps TRBD2 (5 bases). The V end was cut by 2 bases, the J end by 1 base, with 9 bases between. In germline, CDR1 is MNHEY, CDR2 SVGAGI. This CDR3 has 14 amino acids. Here the CDR3 DNA reads TGTGCCAGCAGTTACAATCGGGAATCCTACGAGCAGTACTTC. It specifies CASSYNRESYEQYF.

The chain's CDR3 is CASSFALAGNNEQFF. CDR3 in DNA: TGTGCCAGCAGCTTCGCACTAGCGGGAAACAATGAGCAGTTCTTC. The chain employs TRBV7-9 and TRBJ2-1; 10 nucleotides match TRBD2. With V trimmed by 3 bases and J by 5 bases, 4 bases remained unmatched. CDR3 size: 15 residues. The germline V gene encodes CDR1 SEHNR and CDR2 FQNEAQ (reference sequence).

Comments on this clone: At one end, the junction sequence differs from germline, possibly due to a read error. Other DNA sequences from this sample encode an identical CDR3 as well. This chain uses TRBV18 with TRBJ2-1; TRBD1 matches 9 bases. The germline CDR1 and CDR2 sequences are KGHSH and LQKENI. The CDR3 is 14 amino acids. The CDR3 is CASSPQGAYNEQFF. The CDR3 DNA reads as TGTGCCAGCTCGCCACAGGGGGCGTACAATGAGCAGTTCTTC.